This T cell receptor beta chain is drawn from a study of T cells in Graves' hyperthyroidism and ophthalmopathy. The germline V and J ends were trimmed by 5 bases and 4 bases, with 14 bases remaining between them. The CDR3 covers 14 residues. The germline CDR1 and CDR2 sequences are SGHTA and FQGNSA. Amplification targeted TCR beta CDR3 regions from RNA transcripts. Initially, a first-round RT-PCR of the TCR CDR3 employed the HTBI primer set. TCRdb ran MiXCR on the multiplex PCR reads and lists one entry per CDR3 protein. The data contain about 360,000 distinct CDR3 sequences, about 12% of them singletons. This clonotype was picked up many times.

The clonotype was recovered from a woman under 30 with Graves' hyperthyroidism. The specimen sequenced was blood. The chain employs TRBV7-2 and TRBJ2-5; possibly TRBD1 or TRBD2 for D (7 bases each). CDR3 sequence: CASSRGGDRETQYF. The CDR3 coding sequence is TGTGCCAGCAGCCGGGGAGGGGACAGAGAGACCCAGTACTTC.